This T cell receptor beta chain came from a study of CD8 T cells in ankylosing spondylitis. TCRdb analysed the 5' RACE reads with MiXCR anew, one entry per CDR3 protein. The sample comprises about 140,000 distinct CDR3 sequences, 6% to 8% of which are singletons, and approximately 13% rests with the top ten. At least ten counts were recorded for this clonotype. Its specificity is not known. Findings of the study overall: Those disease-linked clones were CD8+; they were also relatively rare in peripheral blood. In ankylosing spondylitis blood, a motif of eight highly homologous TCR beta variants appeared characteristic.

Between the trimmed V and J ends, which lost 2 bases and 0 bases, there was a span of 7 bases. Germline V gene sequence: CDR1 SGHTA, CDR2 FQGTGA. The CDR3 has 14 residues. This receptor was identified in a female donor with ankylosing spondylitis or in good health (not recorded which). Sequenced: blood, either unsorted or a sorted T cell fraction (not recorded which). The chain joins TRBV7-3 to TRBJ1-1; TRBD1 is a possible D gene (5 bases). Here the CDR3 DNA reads TGTGCCAGCAGCTTATGGGGGGTGAACACTGAAGCTTTCTTT. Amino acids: CASSLWGVNTEAFF. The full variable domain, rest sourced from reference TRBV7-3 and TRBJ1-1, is GAGVSQTPSNKVTEKGKYVELRCDPISGHTALYWYRQSLGQGPEFLIYFQGTGAADDSGLPNDRFFAVRPEGSVSTLKIQRTERGDSAVYLCASSLWGVNTEAFFGQGTRLTVV.